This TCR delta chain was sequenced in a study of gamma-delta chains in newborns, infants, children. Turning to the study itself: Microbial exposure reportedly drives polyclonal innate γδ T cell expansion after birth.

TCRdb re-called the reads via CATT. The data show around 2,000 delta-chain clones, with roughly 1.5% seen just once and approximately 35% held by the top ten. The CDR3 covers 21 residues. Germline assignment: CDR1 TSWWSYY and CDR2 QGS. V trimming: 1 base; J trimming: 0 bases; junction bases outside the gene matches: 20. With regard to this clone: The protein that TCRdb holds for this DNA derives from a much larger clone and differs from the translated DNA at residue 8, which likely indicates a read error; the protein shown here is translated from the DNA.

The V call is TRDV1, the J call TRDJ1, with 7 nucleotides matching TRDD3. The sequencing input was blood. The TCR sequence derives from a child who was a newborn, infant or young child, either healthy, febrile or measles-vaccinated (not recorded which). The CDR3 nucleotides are TGTGCTCTTGGGGAACCCCCTCGTCCCTGGTGGGATACCCCGTACACCGATAAACTCATCTTT. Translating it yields CALGEPPRPWWDTPYTDKLIF.